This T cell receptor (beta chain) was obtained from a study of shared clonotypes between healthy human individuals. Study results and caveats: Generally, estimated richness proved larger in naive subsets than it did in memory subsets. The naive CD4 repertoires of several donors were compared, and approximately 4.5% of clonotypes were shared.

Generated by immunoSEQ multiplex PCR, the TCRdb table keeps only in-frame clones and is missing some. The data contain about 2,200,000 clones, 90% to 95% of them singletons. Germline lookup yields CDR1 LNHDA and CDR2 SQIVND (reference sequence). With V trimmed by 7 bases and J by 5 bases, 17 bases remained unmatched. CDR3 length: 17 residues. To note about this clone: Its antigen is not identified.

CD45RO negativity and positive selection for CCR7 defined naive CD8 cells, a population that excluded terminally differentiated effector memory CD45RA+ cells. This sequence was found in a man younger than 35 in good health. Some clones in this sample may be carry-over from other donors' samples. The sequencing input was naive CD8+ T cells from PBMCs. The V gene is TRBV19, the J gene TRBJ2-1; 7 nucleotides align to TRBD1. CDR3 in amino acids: CASTSPAGTVLNNEQFF. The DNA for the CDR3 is TGTGCCAGTACCTCCCCTGCCGGGACAGTCCTCAACAATGAGCAGTTCTTC.